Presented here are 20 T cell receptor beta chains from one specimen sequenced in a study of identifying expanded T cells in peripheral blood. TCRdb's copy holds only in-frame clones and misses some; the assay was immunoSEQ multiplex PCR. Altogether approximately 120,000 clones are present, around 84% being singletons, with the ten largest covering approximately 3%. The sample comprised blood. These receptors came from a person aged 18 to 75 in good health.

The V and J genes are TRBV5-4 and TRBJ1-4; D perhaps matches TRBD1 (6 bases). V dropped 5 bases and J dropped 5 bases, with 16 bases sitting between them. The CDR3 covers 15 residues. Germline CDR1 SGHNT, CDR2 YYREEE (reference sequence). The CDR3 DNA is TGTGCCAGCAGTTCTCCGGGACAAGGAAATGAAAAACTGTTTTTT. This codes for CASSSPGQGNEKLFF.

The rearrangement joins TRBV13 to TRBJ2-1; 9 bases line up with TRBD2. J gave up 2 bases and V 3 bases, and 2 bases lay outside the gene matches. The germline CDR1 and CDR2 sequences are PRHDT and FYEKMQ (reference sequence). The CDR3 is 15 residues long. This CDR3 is CASSFSGGPYNEQFF. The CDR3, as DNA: TGTGCCAGCAGCTTTAGCGGGGGCCCCTACAATGAGCAGTTCTTC.

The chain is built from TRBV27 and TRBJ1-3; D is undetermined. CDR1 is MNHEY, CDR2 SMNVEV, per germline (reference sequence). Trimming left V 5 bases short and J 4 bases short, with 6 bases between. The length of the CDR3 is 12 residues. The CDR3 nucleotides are TGTGCCAGCAGTGAACCCGGAAACACCATATATTTT. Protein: CASSEPGNTIYF.

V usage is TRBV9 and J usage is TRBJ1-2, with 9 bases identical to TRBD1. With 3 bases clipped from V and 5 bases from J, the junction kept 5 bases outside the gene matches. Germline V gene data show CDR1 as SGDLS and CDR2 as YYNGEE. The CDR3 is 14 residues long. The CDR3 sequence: CASSADRGAYGYTF. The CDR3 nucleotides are TGTGCCAGCAGCGCGGACAGGGGAGCTTATGGCTACACCTTC.

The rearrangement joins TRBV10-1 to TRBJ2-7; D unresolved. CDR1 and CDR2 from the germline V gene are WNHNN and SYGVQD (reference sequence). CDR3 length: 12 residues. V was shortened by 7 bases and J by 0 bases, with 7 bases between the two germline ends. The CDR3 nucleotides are TGCGCCAGCAAGAACAGCTCCTACGAGCAGTACTTC. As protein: CASKNSSYEQYF.

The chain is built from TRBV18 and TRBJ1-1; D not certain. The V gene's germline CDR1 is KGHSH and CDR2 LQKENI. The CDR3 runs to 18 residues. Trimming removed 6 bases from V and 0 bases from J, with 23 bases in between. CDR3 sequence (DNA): TGTGCCAGCTCGGCAGGACGTCGGACGGCCCAGGTGAACACTGAAGCTTTCTTT. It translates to CASSAGRRTAQVNTEAFF.

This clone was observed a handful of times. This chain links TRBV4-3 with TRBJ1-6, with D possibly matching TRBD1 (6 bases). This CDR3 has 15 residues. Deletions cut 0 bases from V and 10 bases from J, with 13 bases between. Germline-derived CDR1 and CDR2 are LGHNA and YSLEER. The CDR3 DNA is TGCGCCAGCAGCCAAGAGCACAGGGCTTGGTCACCCCTCCACTTT. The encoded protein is CASSQEHRAWSPLHF.

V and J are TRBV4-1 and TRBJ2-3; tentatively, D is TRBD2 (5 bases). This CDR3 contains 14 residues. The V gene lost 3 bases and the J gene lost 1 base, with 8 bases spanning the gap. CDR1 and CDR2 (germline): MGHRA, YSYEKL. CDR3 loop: CASSQDSGTDTQYF. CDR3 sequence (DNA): TGCGCCAGCAGCCAGGATAGCGGCACAGATACGCAGTATTTT.

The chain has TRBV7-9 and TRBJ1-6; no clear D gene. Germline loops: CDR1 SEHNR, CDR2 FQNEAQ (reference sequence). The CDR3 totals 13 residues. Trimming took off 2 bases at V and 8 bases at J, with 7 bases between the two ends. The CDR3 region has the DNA TGTGCCAGCAGCTTACATCGGGATTCACCCCTCCACTTT. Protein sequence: CASSLHRDSPLHF.

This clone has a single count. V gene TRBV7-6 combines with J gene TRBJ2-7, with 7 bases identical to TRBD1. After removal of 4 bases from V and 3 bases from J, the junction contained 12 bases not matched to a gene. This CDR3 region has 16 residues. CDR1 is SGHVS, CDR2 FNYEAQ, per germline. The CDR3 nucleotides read TGTGCCAGCAGCTCCCCCCCAACCGGGACAGACTACGAGCAGTACTTC. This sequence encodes CASSSPPTGTDYEQYF.

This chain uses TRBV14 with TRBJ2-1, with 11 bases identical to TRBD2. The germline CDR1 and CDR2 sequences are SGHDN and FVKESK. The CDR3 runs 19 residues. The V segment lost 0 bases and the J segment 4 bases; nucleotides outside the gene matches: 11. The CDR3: CASSQEWASGGFRYNEQFF. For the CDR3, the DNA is TGTGCCAGCAGCCAAGAGTGGGCTAGCGGGGGGTTCAGATACAATGAGCAGTTCTTC.

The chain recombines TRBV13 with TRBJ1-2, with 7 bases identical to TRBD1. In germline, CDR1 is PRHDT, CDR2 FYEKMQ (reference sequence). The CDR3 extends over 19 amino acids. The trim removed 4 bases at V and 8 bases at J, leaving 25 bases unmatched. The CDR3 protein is CASSSNSGQSSLAYRGYTF. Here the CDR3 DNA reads TGTGCCAGCAGCTCTAATTCGGGACAGTCTTCCCTTGCTTATAGGGGCTACACCTTC.

CDR3 amino acids: CASSWPQGNYEQYF. As DNA, the CDR3 is TGTGCCAGCAGTTGGCCTCAGGGTAACTACGAGCAGTACTTC. This rearrangement joins TRBV6-6 to TRBJ2-7, with D possibly matching TRBD1 (5 bases). Trimming took 4 bases from V and 3 from J, leaving 13 bases between them. CDR3 length: 14 residues. The germline V gene encodes CDR1 MNHNY and CDR2 SVGAGI (reference sequence).

CDR3 DNA: TGCAGCGGGGGACGAGAGGAGCAGTTCTTC. Translation gives CSGGREEQFF. V and J are TRBV29-1 and TRBJ2-1; D possibly matches TRBD1 or TRBD2 (5 bases each). Germline V CDR1 and CDR2: SQVTM, ANQGSEA. The CDR3 has 10 amino acids. V lost 7 bases to trimming and J lost 10 bases, with 11 bases between them.

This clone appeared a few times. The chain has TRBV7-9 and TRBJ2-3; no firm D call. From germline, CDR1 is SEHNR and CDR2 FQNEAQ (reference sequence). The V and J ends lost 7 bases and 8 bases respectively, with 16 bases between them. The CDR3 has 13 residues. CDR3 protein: CASTHNFHRTQYF. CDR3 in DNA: TGTGCCAGCACCCATAACTTCCACCGTACGCAGTATTTT.

In DNA form, the CDR3 reads TGTGCCAGCAGCCTCCCGGACAGGTCACCTGGAAACACCATATATTTT. Encoded protein: CASSLPDRSPGNTIYF. The chain is built from TRBV13 and TRBJ1-3; 7 nucleotides match TRBD1. There are 16 residues in the CDR3. Germline-derived CDR1 and CDR2 are PRHDT and FYEKMQ (reference sequence). V trimming: 5 bases; J trimming: 2 bases; junction bases outside the gene matches: 9. Filled out from reference TRBV13 and TRBJ1-3, the complete variable domain reads AAGVIQSPRHLIKEKRETATLKCYPIPRHDTVYWYQQGPGQDPQFLISFYEKMQSDKGSIPDRFSAQQFSDYHSELNMSSLELGDSALYFCASSLPDRSPGNTIYFGEGSWLTVV.

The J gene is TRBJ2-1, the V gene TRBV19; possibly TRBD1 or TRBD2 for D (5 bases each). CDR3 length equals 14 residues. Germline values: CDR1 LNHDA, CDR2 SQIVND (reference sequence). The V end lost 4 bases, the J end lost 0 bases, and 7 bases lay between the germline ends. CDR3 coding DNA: TGTGCCAGTAGTAGGGGGAGCTCCTACAATGAGCAGTTCTTC. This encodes CASSRGSSYNEQFF.

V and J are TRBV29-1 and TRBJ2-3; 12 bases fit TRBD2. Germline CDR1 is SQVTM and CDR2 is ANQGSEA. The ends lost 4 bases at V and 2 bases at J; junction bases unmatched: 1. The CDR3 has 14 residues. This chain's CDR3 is CSVASGGATDTQYF. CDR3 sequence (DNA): TGCAGCGTTGCTAGCGGGGGGGCCACAGATACGCAGTATTTT.

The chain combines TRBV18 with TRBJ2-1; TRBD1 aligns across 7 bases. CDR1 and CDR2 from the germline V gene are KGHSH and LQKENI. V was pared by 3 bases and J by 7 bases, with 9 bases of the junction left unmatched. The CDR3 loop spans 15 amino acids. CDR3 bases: TGTGCCAGCTCACCCAGACAGGGAGAAGGGAATGAGCAGTTCTTC. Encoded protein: CASSPRQGEGNEQFF.

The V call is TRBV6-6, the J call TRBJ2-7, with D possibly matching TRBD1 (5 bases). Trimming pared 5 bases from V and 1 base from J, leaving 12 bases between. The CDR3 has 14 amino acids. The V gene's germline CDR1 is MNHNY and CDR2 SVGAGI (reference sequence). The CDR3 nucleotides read TGTGCCAGCAGTGGCAGGGTGGCGTCCTACGAGCAGTACTTC. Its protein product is CASSGRVASYEQYF.